This TCR beta chain was profiled in a study of T cell repertoires in cytomegalovirus infection (dated by TCRdb to 2018 to 2020). Context from the whole study: Because public TCR beta signatures pointed to carriage of CMV infection together with the matching HLA type, the HLA type of each donor mattered for the analysis.

Details on this clonotype: What antigen it recognizes has not been identified. No quality values exist for individual bases; no much larger clone is one base distant.

The sequencing machine was an Illumina HiSeq 1500. TCRdb reanalyzed the raw reads on its own, using fastp at Q25 for trimming and MiXCR for clone calling, and kept in-frame beta chains. One record per CDR3 amino acid sequence lists the most common genes and DNA. This sample holds approximately 500,000 distinct CDR3 sequences; approximately 25% were observed only once. Less than 15% of the sample is held by the ten biggest clonotypes. From its cysteine to its phenylalanine, the CDR3 spans 14 amino acids. Solely the CDR3 DNA is kept, with 42 bases framed from the first base. For CDR1 and CDR2, the germline V gene lists LGHNA and YNFKEQ. V is cut by 0 bases and J by 3 bases, and the space between the germline ends is 8 bases. Overall results and qualifications from the work: The ex vivo response was dominated by HLA-C-restricted CMV-specific TCR beta clonotypes, and the single most frequent clonotype in two of eight donors was supplied by these HLA-C-restricted clonotypes. In both this cohort and an independent roughly 330-donor cohort, the cumulative frequency of public TCR beta family members distinguished carriers of CMV infection plus the relevant HLA type.

The chain uses TRBV4-2 and TRBJ2-5; no D gene is confidently identified. Material: PBMCs. The sequence was obtained from a human donor in good health (CMV status not recorded). Some clones in this sample may be carry-over from other donors' samples. The CDR3 amino acid sequence is: CASSQDGMKETQYF. The DNA sequence is TGTGCCAGCAGCCAAGATGGAATGAAAGAGACCCAGTACTTC.